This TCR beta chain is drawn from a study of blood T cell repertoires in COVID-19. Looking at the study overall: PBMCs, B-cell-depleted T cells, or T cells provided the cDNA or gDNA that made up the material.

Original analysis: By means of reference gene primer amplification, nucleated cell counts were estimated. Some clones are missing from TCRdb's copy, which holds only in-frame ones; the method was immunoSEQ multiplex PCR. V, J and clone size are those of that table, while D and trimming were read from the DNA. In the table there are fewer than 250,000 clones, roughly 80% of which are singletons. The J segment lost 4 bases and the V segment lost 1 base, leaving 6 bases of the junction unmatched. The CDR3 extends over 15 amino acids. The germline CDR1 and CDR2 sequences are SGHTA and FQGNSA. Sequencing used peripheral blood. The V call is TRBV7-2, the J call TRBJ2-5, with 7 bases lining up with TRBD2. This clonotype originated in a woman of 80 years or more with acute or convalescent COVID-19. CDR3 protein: CASSLGGAGRETQYF. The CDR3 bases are TGTGCCAGCAGCTTAGGGGGAGCGGGGAGAGAGACCCAGTACTTC.